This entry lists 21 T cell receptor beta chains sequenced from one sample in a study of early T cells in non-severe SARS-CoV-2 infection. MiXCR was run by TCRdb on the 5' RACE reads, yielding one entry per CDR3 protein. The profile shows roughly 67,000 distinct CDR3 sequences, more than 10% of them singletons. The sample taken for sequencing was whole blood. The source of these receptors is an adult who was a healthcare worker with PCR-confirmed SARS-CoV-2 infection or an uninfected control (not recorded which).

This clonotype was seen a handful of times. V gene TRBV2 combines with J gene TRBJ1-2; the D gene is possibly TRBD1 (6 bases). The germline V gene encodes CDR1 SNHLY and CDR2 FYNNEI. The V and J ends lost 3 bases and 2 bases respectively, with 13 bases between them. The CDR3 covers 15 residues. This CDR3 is CASSDLWQGNYGYTF. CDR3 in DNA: TGTGCCAGCAGTGATTTGTGGCAGGGGAACTATGGCTACACCTTC.

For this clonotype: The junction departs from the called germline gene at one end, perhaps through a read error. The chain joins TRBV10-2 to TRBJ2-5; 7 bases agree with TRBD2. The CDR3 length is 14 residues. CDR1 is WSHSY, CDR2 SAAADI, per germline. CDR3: CANSGEGREETQYF. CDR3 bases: TGCGCCAACAGTGGGGAGGGACGAGAAGAGACCCAGTACTTC.

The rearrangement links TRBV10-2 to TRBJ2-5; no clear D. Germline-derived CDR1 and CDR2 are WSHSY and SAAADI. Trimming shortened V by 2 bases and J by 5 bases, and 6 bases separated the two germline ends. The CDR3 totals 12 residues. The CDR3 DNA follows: TGCGCCAGCAGTGAGATCGGGGAGACCCAGTACTTC. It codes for CASSEIGETQYF.

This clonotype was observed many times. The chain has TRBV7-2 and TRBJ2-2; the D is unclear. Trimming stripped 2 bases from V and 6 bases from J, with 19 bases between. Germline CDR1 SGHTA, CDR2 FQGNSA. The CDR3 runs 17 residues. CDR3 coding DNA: TGTGCCAGCAGCTTAATGCACGGGCCGGGTGTTCCCGGGGAGCTGTTTTTT. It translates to CASSLMHGPGVPGELFF.

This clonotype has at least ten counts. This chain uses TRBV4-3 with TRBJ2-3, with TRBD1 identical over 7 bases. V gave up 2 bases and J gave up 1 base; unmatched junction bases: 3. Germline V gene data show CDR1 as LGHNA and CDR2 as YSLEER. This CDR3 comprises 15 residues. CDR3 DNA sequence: TGCGCCAGCAGCCAAAGGGGGCAGGGCACAGATACGCAGTATTTT. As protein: CASSQRGQGTDTQYF.

The CDR3 spells CASSARQGWYEQYF. The CDR3 nucleotides read TGTGCCAGCAGCGCGAGACAGGGGTGGTACGAGCAGTACTTC. The chain couples TRBV7-2 to TRBJ2-7, with TRBD1 matching 8 bases. CDR1 and CDR2 from the germline V gene are SGHTA and FQGNSA. The CDR3 loop spans 14 amino acids. Trimming at V came to 5 bases and at J to 4 bases, leaving 7 bases not matched to a gene.

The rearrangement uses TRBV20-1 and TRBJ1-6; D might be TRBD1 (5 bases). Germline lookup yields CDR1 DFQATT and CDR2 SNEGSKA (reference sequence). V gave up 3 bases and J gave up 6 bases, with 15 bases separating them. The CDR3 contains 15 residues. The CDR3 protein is CSASLPLGGNSPLHF. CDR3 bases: TGCAGTGCTAGTCTCCCTCTCGGGGGTAATTCACCCCTCCACTTT.

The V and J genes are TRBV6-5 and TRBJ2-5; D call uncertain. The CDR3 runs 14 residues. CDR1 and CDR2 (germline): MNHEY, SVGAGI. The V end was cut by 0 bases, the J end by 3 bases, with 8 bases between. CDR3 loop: CASSYSGREETQYF. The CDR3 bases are TGTGCCAGCAGTTACTCGGGCCGAGAAGAGACCCAGTACTTC.

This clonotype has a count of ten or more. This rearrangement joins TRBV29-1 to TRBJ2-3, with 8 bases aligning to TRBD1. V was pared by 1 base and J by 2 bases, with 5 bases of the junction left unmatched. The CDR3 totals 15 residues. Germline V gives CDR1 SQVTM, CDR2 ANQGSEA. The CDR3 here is CSVEGVTGVTDTQYF. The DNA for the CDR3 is TGCAGCGTTGAAGGTGTGACAGGGGTCACAGATACGCAGTATTTT.

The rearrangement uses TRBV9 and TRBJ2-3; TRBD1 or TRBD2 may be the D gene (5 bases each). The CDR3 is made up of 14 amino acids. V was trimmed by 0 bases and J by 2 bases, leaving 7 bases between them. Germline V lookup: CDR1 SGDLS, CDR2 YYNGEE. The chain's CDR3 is CASSVAGTTDTQYF. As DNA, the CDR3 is TGTGCCAGCAGCGTAGCAGGGACCACAGATACGCAGTATTTT.

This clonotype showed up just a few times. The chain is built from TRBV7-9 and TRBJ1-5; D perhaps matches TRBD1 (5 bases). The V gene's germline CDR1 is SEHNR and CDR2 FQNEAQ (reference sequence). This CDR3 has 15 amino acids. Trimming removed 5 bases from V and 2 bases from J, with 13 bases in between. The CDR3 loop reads CASSPSGTRNQPQHF. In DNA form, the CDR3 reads TGTGCCAGCAGCCCGTCCGGGACCCGCAATCAGCCCCAGCATTTT.

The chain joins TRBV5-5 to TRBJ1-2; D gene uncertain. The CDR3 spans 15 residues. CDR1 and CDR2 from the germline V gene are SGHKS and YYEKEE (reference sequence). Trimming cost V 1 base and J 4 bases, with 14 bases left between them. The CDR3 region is CASSLIQMAFYGYTF. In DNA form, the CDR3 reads TGTGCCAGCAGCTTGATACAGATGGCGTTCTATGGCTACACCTTC.

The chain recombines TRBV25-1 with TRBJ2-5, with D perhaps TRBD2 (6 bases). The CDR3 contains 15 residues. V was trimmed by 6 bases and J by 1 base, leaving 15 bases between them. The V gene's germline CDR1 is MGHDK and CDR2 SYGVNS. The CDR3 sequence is CASRPSLGGQETQYF. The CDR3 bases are TGTGCCAGCAGGCCCTCCTTGGGGGGCCAAGAGACCCAGTACTTC.

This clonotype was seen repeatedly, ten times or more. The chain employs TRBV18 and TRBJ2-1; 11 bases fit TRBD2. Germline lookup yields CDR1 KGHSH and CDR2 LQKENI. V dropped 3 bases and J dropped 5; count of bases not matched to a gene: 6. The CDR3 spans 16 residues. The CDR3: CASSPPLAGGDNEQFF. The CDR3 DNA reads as TGTGCCAGCTCACCCCCCCTAGCGGGGGGAGACAATGAGCAGTTCTTC.

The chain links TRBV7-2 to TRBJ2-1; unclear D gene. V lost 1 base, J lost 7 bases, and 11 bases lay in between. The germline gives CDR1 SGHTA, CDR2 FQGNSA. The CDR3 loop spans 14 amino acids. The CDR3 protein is CASSLDGQLNEQFF. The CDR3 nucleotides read TGTGCCAGCAGCTTAGATGGGCAATTGAATGAGCAGTTCTTC.

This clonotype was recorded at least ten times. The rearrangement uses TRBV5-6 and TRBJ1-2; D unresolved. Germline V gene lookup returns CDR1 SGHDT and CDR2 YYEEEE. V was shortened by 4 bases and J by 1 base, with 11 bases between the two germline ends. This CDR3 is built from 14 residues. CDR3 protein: CASSPGPINYGYTF. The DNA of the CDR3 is TGTGCCAGCAGCCCTGGACCGATTAACTATGGCTACACCTTC.

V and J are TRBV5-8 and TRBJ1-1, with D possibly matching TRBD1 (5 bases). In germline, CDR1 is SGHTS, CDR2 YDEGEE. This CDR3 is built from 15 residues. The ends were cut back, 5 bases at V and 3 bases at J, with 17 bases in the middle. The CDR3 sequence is CASRYRWGMDTEAFF. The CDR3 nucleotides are TGTGCCAGCAGATACCGCTGGGGGATGGACACTGAAGCTTTCTTT.

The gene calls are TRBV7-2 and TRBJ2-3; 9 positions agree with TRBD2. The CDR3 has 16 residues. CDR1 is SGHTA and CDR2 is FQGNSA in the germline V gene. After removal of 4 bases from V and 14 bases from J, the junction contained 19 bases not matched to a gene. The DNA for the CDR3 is TGTGCCAGCAGCTCCGACCGCCCGAGGACTAGCGTGGGTTCGTATTTT. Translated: CASSSDRPRTSVGSYF.

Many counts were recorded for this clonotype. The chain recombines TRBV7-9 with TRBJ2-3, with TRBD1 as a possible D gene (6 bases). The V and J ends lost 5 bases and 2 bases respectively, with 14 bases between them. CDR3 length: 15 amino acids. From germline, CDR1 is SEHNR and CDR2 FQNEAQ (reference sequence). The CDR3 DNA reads TGTGCCAGCAGCCGGACAGCCCTGGTCACAGATACGCAGTATTTT. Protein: CASSRTALVTDTQYF.

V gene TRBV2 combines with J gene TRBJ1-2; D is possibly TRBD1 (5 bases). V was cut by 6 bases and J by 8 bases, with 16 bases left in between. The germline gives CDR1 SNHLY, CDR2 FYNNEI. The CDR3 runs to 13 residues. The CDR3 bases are TGTGCCAGCAGCAGGGATCTAGGAGGCGGCTACACCTTC. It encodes CASSRDLGGGYTF.

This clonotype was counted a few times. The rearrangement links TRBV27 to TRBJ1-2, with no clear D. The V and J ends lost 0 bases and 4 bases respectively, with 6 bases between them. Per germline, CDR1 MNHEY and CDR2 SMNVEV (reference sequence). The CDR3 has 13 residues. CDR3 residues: CASSLSNSYGYTF. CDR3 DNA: TGTGCCAGCAGTTTATCGAACAGCTATGGCTACACCTTC.